This TCR beta chain stems from a study of neurological immune-mediated disorders. This clonotype appeared many times. TCRdb ran MiXCR on the 5' RACE reads and lists one entry per CDR3 protein. Of approximately 100,000 distinct CDR3 sequences in the sample, around 3.3% are singletons; the top ten hold 6%. The sequenced sample was PBMCs. The clonotype originates from a woman aged 18-30 years with multiple sclerosis.

For the CDR3, the DNA is TGTGCCAGCAGCCCCGTGCAGGCTAGAAGGGGTACAGATACGCAGTATTTT. Residues: CASSPVQARRGTDTQYF. The gene calls are TRBV7-2 and TRBJ2-3; TRBD1 is a possible D gene (5 bases). CDR3 length: 17 amino acids. CDR1 and CDR2 (germline): SGHTA, FQGNSA. Trimming left V 5 bases short and J 3 bases short, with 21 bases between.